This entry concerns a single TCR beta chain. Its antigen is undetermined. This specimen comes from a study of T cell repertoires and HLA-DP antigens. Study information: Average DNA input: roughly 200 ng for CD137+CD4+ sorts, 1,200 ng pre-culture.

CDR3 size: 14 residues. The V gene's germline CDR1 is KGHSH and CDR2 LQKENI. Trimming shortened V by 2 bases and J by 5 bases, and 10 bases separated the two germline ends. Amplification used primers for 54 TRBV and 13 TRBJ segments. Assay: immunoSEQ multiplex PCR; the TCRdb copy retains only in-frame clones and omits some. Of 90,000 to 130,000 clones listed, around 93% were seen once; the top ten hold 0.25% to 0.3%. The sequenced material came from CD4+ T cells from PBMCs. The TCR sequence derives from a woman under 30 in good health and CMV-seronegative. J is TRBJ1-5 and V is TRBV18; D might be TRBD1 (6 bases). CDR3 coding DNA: TGTGCCAGCTCACCAGGGGGGCAGCATCAGCCCCAGCATTTT. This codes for CASSPGGQHQPQHF.